This TCR beta chain is drawn from a study of early T cells in non-severe SARS-CoV-2 infection. Unique molecular identifier tags were affixed to discrete cDNA molecules. MiXCR, run by TCRdb on the 5' RACE reads, gives a single entry per CDR3 protein. The sample has about 61,000 distinct CDR3 sequences, approximately 10% seen once; the top ten hold around 1.8%. What was sequenced was whole blood. The sequence came from an adult who was a healthcare worker with PCR-confirmed SARS-CoV-2 infection or an uninfected control (not recorded which).

The CDR3 loop is CASSPGGQDTQYF. Here the CDR3 DNA reads TGTGCCAGCAGCCCGGGGGGCCAGGATACGCAGTATTTT. The gene calls are TRBV7-2 and TRBJ2-3; a possible D gene is TRBD2 (7 bases). In germline, CDR1 is SGHTA, CDR2 FQGNSA. The CDR3 length is 13 residues. V lost 5 bases and J lost 6, with 12 bases in between. Based on the CDR3 plus reference TRBV7-2 and TRBJ2-3, the full variable domain is GAGVSQSPSNKVTEKGKDVELRCDPISGHTALYWYRQSLGQGLEFLIYFQGNSAPDKSGLPSDRFSAERTGGSVSTLTIQRTQQEDSAVYLCASSPGGQDTQYFGPGTRLTVL.